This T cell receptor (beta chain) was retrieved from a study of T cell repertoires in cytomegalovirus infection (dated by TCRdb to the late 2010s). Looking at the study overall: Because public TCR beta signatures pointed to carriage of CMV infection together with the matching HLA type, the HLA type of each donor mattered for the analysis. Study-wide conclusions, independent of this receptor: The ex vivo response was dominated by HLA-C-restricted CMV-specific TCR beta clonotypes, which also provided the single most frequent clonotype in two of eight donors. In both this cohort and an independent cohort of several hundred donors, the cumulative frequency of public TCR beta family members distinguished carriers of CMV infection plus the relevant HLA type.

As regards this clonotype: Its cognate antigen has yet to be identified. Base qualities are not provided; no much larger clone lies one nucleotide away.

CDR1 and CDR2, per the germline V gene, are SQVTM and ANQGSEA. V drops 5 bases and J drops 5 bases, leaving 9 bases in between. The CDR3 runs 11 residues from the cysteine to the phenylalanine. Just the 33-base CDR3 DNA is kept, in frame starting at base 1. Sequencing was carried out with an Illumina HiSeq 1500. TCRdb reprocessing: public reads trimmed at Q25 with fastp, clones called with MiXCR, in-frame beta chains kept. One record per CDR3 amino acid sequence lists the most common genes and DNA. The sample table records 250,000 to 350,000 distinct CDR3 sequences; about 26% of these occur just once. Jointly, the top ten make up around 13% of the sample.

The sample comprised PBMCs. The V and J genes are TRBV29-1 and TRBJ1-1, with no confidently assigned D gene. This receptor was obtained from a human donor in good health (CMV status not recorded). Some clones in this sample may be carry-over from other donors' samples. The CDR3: CSVRDGTEAFF. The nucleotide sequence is TGCAGCGTTCGAGACGGGACTGAAGCTTTCTTT.